Shown below are 16 T cell receptor beta chains from a single sample sequenced in a study of blood T cell repertoires in COVID-19. Assay used: immunoSEQ multiplex PCR; TCRdb lists only in-frame clones, some missing. The sample holds roughly 100,000 clones; 85% to 95% are singletons and the top ten take 4.5% to 6%. What was sequenced was peripheral blood. These receptors all come from a man aged 45-65 years with active COVID-19.

J is TRBJ2-1 and V is TRBV5-6, with 7 bases identical to TRBD2. Germline CDR1 reads SGHDT; CDR2 reads YYEEEE. V shed 0 bases, J shed 4 bases, and the junction held 16 bases outside the gene matches. CDR3 length: 19 amino acids. In DNA form, the CDR3 reads TGTGCCAGCAGCTTGGGCGGGGGTCCCAGCCTGAGCTTATACAATGAGCAGTTCTTC. Translating it yields CASSLGGGPSLSLYNEQFF.

The chain uses TRBV28 and TRBJ1-2; D gene uncertain. Germline assignment: CDR1 MDHEN and CDR2 SYDVKM. V was trimmed by 7 bases and J by 8 bases, leaving 20 bases between them. CDR3 length: 14 amino acids. The CDR3 DNA is TGTGCCAGCAACTTATTAACTCACGCGGCGGGCTACACCTTC. This encodes CASNLLTHAAGYTF.

The chain uses TRBV19 and TRBJ2-2; 7 bases line up with TRBD2. Germline CDR1 reads LNHDA; CDR2 reads SQIVND (reference sequence). The ends lost 7 bases at V and 3 bases at J; junction bases unmatched: 11. The length of the CDR3 is 16 residues. The CDR3 DNA reads as TGTGCCAGTATGGGGGGGAGGCGGCGCGACACCGGGGAGCTGTTTTTT. It yields the protein CASMGGRRRDTGELFF.

The chain employs TRBV7-9 and TRBJ1-5; D unclear. The V and J ends lost 5 bases and 0 bases respectively, with 11 bases between them. CDR3 length: 15 amino acids. CDR1 SEHNR and CDR2 FQNEAQ come from the germline V gene (reference sequence). The CDR3 spells CASSAAQFSNQPQHF. The CDR3 DNA sequence: TGTGCCAGCAGCGCTGCTCAGTTTAGCAATCAGCCCCAGCATTTT.

The chain links TRBV27 to TRBJ2-7, with D uncertain. V gave up 2 bases and J gave up 4 bases, with 12 bases separating them. Germline values: CDR1 MNHEY, CDR2 SMNVEV (reference sequence). This CDR3 comprises 14 residues. The CDR3 DNA sequence: TGTGCCAGCAGTTTAAAGGAGATCGGGTACGAGCAGTACTTC. Translation gives CASSLKEIGYEQYF.

This chain links TRBV27 with TRBJ2-1; 15 nucleotides align to TRBD2. V dropped 5 bases and J dropped 8; count of bases not matched to a gene: 16. The CDR3 is made up of 19 amino acids. The germline CDR1 and CDR2 sequences are MNHEY and SMNVEV (reference sequence). CDR3 in amino acids: CASSKRRTSGRGGGDEQFF. CDR3 nucleotide sequence: TGTGCCAGCAGTAAACGTAGGACTAGCGGGAGGGGCGGTGGCGATGAGCAGTTCTTC.

The chain links TRBV2 to TRBJ1-1; D perhaps matches TRBD1 (6 bases). Germline values: CDR1 SNHLY, CDR2 FYNNEI. Trimming shortened V by 7 bases and J by 5 bases, and 20 bases separated the two germline ends. The CDR3 runs to 15 residues. As DNA, the CDR3 is TGTGCCAGCAAGAAGGCTCAGGGGTTAGGGACTGAAGCTTTCTTT. Residues: CASKKAQGLGTEAFF. Using reference TRBV2 and TRBJ1-1 for the parts outside the CDR3, the full variable domain is EPEVTQTPSHQVTQMGQEVILRCVPISNHLYFYWYRQILGQKVEFLVSFYNNEISEKSEIFDDQFSVERPDGSNFTLKIRSTKLEDSAMYFCASKKAQGLGTEAFFGQGTRLTVV.

The rearrangement joins TRBV28 to TRBJ1-2; 11 nucleotides agree with TRBD1. Germline V gives CDR1 MDHEN, CDR2 SYDVKM. V dropped 2 bases and J dropped 2; count of bases not matched to a gene: 7. This CDR3 comprises 17 residues. CDR3 residues: CASSLIGQGASNYGYTF. The CDR3 region has the DNA TGTGCCAGCAGTTTAATCGGACAGGGGGCTTCGAACTATGGCTACACCTTC.

The chain carries TRBV9 and TRBJ2-2, with a weak D call TRBD2 (7 bases). The CDR3 spans 15 residues. The germline V gene has CDR1 SGDLS and CDR2 YYNGEE. Trimming took 1 base from V and 5 from J, leaving 12 bases between them. This CDR3 is CASSVTGGATGELFF. The CDR3 DNA reads as TGTGCCAGCAGCGTAACTGGGGGGGCAACCGGGGAGCTGTTTTTT.

As DNA, the CDR3 is TGTGCCAGCTCATTGAACAGTTCCTACGAGCAGTACTTC. Protein product: CASSLNSSYEQYF. The chain employs TRBV18 and TRBJ2-7; D gene uncertain. The CDR3 is 13 amino acids. Trimming pared 5 bases from V and 1 base from J, leaving 9 bases between. Germline assignment: CDR1 KGHSH and CDR2 LQKENI.

The V call is TRBV30, the J call TRBJ1-5; 9 positions agree with TRBD1. The CDR3 contains 15 residues. The germline V gene has CDR1 GTSNPN and CDR2 SVGIG (reference sequence). Trimming removed 2 bases from V and 4 bases from J; junction bases left unmatched: 6. CDR3: CAWSLDRGTNQPQHF. CDR3 in DNA: TGTGCCTGGAGTCTGGACAGGGGAACTAATCAGCCCCAGCATTTT.

The V and J genes are TRBV7-8 and TRBJ1-5; TRBD1 matches at 8 bases. There are 18 residues in the CDR3. Per germline, CDR1 SGHVS and CDR2 FQNEAQ. The ends lost 5 bases at V and 0 bases at J; junction bases unmatched: 12. CDR3 DNA sequence: TGTGCCAGCAGCAACGTGGTTCAGGGGGCCGATAGCAATCAGCCCCAGCATTTT. Translated, it gives CASSNVVQGADSNQPQHF.

This rearrangement joins TRBV15 to TRBJ2-3, with D uncertain. With 4 bases removed from V and 2 bases from J, the gap between germline ends came to 4 bases. This CDR3 region has 12 residues. Per the germline V gene, CDR1 is LNHNV and CDR2 is YYDKDF (reference sequence). Here the CDR3 DNA reads TGTGCCACCAGCAAGCACACAGATACGCAGTATTTT. Residues: CATSKHTDTQYF. Looking up the rest from reference TRBV15 and TRBJ2-3 gives the full variable domain: DAMVIQNPRYQVTQFGKPVTLSCSQTLNHNVMYWYQQKSSQAPKLLFHYYDKDFNNEADTPDNFQSRRPNTSFCFLDIRSPGLGDTAMYLCATSKHTDTQYFGPGTRLTVL.

V and J are TRBV6-6 and TRBJ2-5, with 8 bases fitting TRBD1. V shed 0 bases, J shed 1 base, and the junction held 1 base outside the gene matches. Germline assignment: CDR1 MNHNY and CDR2 SVGAGI (reference sequence). The CDR3 runs 15 residues. The CDR3 coding sequence is TGTGCCAGCAGTTACTCGGACAGGGTCCAAGAGACCCAGTACTTC. Its translation: CASSYSDRVQETQYF.

This clone was counted once. This chain uses TRBV25-1 with TRBJ2-7, with a weak D call TRBD2 (6 bases). Germline CDR1 reads MGHDK; CDR2 reads SYGVNS. The CDR3 length is 16 residues. V was cut by 7 bases and J by 9 bases, with 28 bases left in between. This CDR3 reads CASTQTGGVGSGGQYF. In DNA form, the CDR3 reads TGTGCCAGCACCCAGACCGGCGGGGTAGGATCTGGTGGGCAGTACTTC.

V usage is TRBV6-1 and J usage is TRBJ2-5; D remains ambiguous. The CDR3 consists of 15 residues. V dropped 1 base and J dropped 0 bases, with 9 bases sitting between them. CDR1 and CDR2 from the germline V gene are MNHNS and SASEGT. CDR3 in DNA: TGTGCCAGCAGTGAAGTAAACGGGTACCAAGAGACCCAGTACTTC. Its protein is CASSEVNGYQETQYF.